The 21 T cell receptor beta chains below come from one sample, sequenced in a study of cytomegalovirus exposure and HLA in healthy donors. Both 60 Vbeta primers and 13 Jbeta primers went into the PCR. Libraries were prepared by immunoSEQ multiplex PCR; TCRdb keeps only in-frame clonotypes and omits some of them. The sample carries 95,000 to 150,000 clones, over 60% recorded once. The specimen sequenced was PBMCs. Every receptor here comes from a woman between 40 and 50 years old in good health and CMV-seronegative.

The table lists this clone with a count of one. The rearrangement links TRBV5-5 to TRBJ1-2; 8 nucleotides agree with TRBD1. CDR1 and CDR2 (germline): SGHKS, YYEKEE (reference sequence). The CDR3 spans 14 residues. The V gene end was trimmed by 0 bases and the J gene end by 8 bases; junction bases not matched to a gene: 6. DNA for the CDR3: TGTGCCAGCAGCTTGGCGCAGGGGGCGGGGGGCTACACCTTC. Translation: CASSLAQGAGGYTF.

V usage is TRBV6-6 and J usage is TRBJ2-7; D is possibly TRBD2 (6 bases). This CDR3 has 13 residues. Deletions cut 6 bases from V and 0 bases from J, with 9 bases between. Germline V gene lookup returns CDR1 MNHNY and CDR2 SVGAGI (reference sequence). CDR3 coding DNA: TGTGCCAGCAGCTTAGCGGTCTCCTACGAGCAGTACTTC. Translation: CASSLAVSYEQYF.

CDR3 sequence reads: CASSLGLAGEQYF. As DNA, the CDR3 is TGTGCCAGCAGCCTAGGACTAGCGGGAGAGCAGTACTTC. The V gene is TRBV7-9, the J gene TRBJ2-7; TRBD2 aligns across 12 bases. V was pared by 5 bases and J by 7 bases, with 3 bases of the junction left unmatched. Germline-derived CDR1 and CDR2 are SEHNR and FQNEAQ (reference sequence). This CDR3 has 13 amino acids. Full variable domain (missing parts from reference TRBV7-9 and TRBJ2-7): DTGVSQNPRHKITKRGQNVTFRCDPISEHNRLYWYRQTLGQGPEFLTYFQNEAQLEKSRLLSDRFSAERPKGSFSTLEIQRTEQGDSAMYLCASSLGLAGEQYFGPGTRLTVT.

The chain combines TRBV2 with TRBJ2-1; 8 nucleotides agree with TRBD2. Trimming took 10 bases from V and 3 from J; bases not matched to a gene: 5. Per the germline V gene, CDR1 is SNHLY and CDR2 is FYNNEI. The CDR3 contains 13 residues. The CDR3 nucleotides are TGTGCCACCCAACTAGCGGTCTACAATGAGCAGTTCTTC. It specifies CATQLAVYNEQFF.

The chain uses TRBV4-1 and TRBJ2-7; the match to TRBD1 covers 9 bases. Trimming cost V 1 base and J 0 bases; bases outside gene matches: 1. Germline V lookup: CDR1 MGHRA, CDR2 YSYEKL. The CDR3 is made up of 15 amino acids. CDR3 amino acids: CASSQGTGASYEQYF. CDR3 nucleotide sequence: TGCGCCAGCAGCCAAGGGACAGGGGCCTCCTACGAGCAGTACTTC.

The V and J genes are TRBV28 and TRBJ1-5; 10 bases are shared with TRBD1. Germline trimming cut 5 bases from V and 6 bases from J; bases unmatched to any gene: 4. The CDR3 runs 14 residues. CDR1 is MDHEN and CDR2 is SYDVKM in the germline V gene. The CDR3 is CASSIGTGVQPQHF. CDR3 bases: TGTGCCAGCAGTATTGGGACAGGGGTTCAGCCCCAGCATTTT.

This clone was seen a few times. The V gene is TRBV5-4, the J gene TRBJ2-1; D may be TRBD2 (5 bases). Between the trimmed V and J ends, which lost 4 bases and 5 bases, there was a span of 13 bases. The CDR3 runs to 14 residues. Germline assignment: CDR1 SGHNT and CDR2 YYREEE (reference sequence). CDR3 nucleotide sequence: TGTGCCAGCAGCCCTTGGCCCGGGAACAATGAGCAGTTCTTC. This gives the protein CASSPWPGNNEQFF.

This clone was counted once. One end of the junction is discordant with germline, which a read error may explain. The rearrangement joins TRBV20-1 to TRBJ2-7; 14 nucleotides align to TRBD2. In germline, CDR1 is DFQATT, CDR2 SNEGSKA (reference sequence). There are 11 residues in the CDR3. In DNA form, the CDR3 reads TGCAGTGCTAGGGGACTAGCGGGAGAGAACTTC. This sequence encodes CSARGLAGENF.

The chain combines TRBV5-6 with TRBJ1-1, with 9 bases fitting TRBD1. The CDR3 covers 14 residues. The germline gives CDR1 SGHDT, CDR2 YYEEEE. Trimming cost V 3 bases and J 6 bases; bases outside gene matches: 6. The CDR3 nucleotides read TGTGCCAGCAGCTCAAGGGACAGGGTCCCTGAAGCTTTCTTT. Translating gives CASSSRDRVPEAFF.

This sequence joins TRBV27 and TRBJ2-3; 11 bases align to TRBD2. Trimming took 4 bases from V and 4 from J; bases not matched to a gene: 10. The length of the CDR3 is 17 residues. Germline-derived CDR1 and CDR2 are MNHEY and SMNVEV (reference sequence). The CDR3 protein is CASSSPSTSGSADTQYF. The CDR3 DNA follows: TGTGCCAGCAGTTCCCCGTCCACTAGCGGGAGCGCAGATACGCAGTATTTT.

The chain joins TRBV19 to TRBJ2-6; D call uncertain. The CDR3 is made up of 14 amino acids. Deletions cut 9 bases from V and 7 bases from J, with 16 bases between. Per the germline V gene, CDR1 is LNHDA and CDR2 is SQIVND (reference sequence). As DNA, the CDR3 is TGTGCCAGCCTACCCACTCGAGGAGCCAACGTCCTGACTTTC. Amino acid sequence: CASLPTRGANVLTF. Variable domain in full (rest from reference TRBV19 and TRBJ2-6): DGGITQSPKYLFRKEGQNVTLSCEQNLNHDAMYWYRQDPGQGLRLIYYSQIVNDFQKGDIAEGYSVSREKKESFPLTVTSAQKNPTAFYLCASLPTRGANVLTFGAGSRLTVL.

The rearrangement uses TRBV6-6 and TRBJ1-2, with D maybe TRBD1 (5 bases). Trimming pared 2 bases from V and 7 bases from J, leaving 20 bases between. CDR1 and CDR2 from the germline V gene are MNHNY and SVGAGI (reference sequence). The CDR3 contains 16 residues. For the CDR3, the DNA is TGTGCCAGCAGTTACGGAGACAGCTACTATCGAGGTGGCTACACCTTC. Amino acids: CASSYGDSYYRGGYTF.

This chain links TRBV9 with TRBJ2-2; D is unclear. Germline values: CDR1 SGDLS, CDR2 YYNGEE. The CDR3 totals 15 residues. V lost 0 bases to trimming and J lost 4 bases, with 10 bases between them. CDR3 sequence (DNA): TGTGCCAGCAGCGTAGTAGAGTCGGGCACCGGGGAGCTGTTTTTT. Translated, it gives CASSVVESGTGELFF. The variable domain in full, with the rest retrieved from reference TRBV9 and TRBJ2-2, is DSGVTQTPKHLITATGQRVTLRCSPRSGDLSVYWYQQSLDQGLQFLIQYYNGEERAKGNILERFSAQQFPDLHSELNLSSLELGDSALYFCASSVVESGTGELFFGEGSRLTVL.

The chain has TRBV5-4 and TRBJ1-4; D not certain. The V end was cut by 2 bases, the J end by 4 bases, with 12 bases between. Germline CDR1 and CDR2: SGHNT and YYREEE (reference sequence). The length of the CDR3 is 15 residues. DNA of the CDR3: TGTGCCAGCAGCTTAGGTGGAGGGAGTAATGAAAAACTGTTTTTT. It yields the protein CASSLGGGSNEKLFF.

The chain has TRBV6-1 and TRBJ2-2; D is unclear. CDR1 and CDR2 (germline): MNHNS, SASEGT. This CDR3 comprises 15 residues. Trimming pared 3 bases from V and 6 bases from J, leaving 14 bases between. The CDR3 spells CASSEAPPGAGELFF. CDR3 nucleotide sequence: TGTGCCAGCAGTGAGGCACCCCCAGGCGCCGGGGAGCTGTTTTTT.

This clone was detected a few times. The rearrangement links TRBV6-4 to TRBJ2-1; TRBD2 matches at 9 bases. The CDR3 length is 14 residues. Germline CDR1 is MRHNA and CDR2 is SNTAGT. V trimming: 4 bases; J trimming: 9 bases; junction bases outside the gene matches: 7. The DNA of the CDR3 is TGTGCCAGCAGTGTGGCTAGCGGGACCGCTGAGCAGTTCTTC. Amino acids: CASSVASGTAEQFF.

CDR3 sequence: CASSESLTDTQYF. For the CDR3, the DNA is TGCGCCAGCAGTGAGTCCTTGACAGATACGCAGTATTTT. The rearrangement links TRBV10-1 to TRBJ2-3; D not resolved. CDR1 WNHNN and CDR2 SYGVQD come from the germline V gene (reference sequence). V gave up 0 bases and J gave up 3 bases, with 4 bases separating them. The length of the CDR3 is 13 residues.

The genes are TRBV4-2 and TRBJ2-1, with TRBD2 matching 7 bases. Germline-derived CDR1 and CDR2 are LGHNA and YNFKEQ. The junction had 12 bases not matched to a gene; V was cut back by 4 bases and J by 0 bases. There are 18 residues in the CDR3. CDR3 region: CASSPTVTSVVSYNEQFF. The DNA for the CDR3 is TGTGCCAGCAGCCCGACGGTTACTAGCGTAGTCTCCTACAATGAGCAGTTCTTC.

CDR3 sequence (DNA): TGTGCCAGCTCACCCCCACCGGGACTGAGCAATCAGCCCCAGCATTTT. The encoded protein is CASSPPPGLSNQPQHF. This chain joins TRBV18 and TRBJ1-5; a possible D gene is TRBD1 (5 bases). V shed 3 bases and J shed 1 base, with 13 bases lying between them. Germline CDR1 reads KGHSH; CDR2 reads LQKENI. The length of the CDR3 is 16 residues. Complete variable domain (other parts from reference TRBV18 and TRBJ1-5): NAGVMQNPRHLVRRRGQEARLRCSPMKGHSHVYWYRQLPEEGLKFMVYLQKENIIDESGMPKERFSAEFPKEGPSILRIQQVVRGDSAAYFCASSPPPGLSNQPQHFGDGTRLSIL.

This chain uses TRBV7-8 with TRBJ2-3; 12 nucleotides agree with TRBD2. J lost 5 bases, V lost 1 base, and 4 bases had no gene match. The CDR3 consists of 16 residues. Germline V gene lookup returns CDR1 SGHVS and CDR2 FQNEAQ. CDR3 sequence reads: CASSLGLAGVVDTQYF. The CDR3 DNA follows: TGTGCCAGCAGCTTAGGACTAGCGGGAGTGGTAGATACGCAGTATTTT.

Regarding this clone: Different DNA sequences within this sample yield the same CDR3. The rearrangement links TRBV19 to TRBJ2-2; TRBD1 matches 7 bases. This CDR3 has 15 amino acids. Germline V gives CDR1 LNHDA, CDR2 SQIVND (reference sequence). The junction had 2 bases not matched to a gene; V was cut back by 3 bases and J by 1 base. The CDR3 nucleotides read TGTGCCAGTAGTATTCGGACAGGGAACACCGGGGAGCTGTTTTTT. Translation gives CASSIRTGNTGELFF.